This paragraph reports one T cell receptor (beta chain). Its antigen is not identified. This entry comes from a study of OX40 agonist ivuxolimab in advanced cancers. Study-wide background: The study treated patients with ivuxolimab, an agonistic anti-OX40 (CD134) antibody. Findings of the study overall: CD4+ T cells averaged fewer expanded clones than CD8+ T cells. CD4+ and CD8+ T cells in blood underwent clonal expansion by week 6 at 0.1 to 3.0 mg/kg.

If patients had autoimmune disease history or systemic immunosuppression, they were excluded. The protocol was immunoSEQ multiplex PCR, while the TCRdb copy is restricted to in-frame clones and leaves out a portion. The sample has around 70,000 clones; around 90% are singletons. Sequences were derived from CD4+ or CD8+ T cells sorted from blood, sampled in a trial of the OX40 agonist ivuxolimab. The sequence derives from an adult with an advanced solid tumor such as melanoma, head and neck, liver or kidney cancer.

The CDR3, as DNA: TGTGCCAGCAGCTTGGTCGATGCTAACTATGGCTACACCTTC. Translating gives CASSLVDANYGYTF. This chain connects TRBV5-5 to TRBJ1-2; D remains unclear. This CDR3 spans 14 amino acids. V was trimmed by 0 bases and J by 0 bases, leaving 6 bases between them. The germline CDR1 and CDR2 sequences are SGHKS and YYEKEE (reference sequence).